The entry below gives a single T cell receptor beta chain sequence along with its context. This specimen comes from a study of blood T cell repertoires in COVID-19. Study at large: Sites across the United States, Italy and Spain contributed samples from acute and convalescent COVID-19. T cells, B-cell-depleted T cells, or PBMCs supplied cDNA or gDNA.

Source study methods: Quantification of nucleated cells was approximated via reference gene primer amplification. Profiled with immunoSEQ multiplex PCR; TCRdb holds only in-frame clones, not every one. Clonal size and the V and J genes are those of that table, whereas D and trimming came from the DNA. The sample has just over 300,000 clones; around 91% are singletons. Participant-given clinical history determined each cohort assignment. CDR3 length: 13 residues. Germline CDR1 is SQVTM and CDR2 is ANQGSEA. The V end lost 4 bases, the J end lost 4 bases, and 11 bases lay between the germline ends. The V gene is TRBV29-1, the J gene TRBJ1-5; D may be TRBD1 (5 bases). This clonotype originated in a woman younger than 35 with acute COVID-19. The sample comprised PBMCs or T cells enriched from blood (not recorded which). CDR3 in amino acids: CSVVAGRNQPQHF. The CDR3 DNA is TGCAGCGTTGTGGCAGGGCGGAATCAGCCCCAGCATTTT.